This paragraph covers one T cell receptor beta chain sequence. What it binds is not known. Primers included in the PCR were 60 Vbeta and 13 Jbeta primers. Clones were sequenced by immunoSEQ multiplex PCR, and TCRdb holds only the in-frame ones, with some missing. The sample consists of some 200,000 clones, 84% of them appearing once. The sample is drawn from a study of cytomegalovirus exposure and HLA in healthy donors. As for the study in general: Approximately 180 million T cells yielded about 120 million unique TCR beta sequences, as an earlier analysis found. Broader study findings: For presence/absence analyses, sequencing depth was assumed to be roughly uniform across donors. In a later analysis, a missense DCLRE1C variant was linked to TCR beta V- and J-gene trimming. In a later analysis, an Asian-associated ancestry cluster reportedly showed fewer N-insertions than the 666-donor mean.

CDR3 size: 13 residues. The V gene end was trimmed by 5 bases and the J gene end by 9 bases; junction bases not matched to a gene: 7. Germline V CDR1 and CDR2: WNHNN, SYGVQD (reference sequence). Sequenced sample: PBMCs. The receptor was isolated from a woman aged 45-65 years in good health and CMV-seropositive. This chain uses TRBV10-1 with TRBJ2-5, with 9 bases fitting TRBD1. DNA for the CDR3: TGCGCCAGCAGTCGGGACAGGGACTTGGCCCAGTACTTC. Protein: CASSRDRDLAQYF.